Listed below are T cell receptor beta chains from one sample, sequenced in a study of T-cell memory formation after mild COVID-19. Each CDR3 protein gets one entry after TCRdb re-called the 5' RACE reads with MiXCR. The table includes hundreds of thousands of distinct CDR3 sequences, 13% to 15% detected once. Input material: PBMCs or a T cell subset sorted from them (not recorded which). The receptor set was obtained from a man younger than 35 who had mild COVID-19 (a few samples of this study predate the infection). Cell type and time point are not known. Both conserved end residues are part of each CDR3. D genes are given only for firm matches. Not all rows give a size; the values are once, few, many and, for expanded clones, a class.

j_gene: TRBJ2-7
abundance: few
v_gene: TRBV6-2/TRBV6-3
d_gene: -
CDR3aa: CASTPGVWRVYEQYF
CDR3nt: TGTGCCAGCACCCCCGGGGTCTGGCGGGTCTACGAGCAGTACTTC

j_gene: TRBJ2-1
abundance: -
v_gene: TRBV6-6
d_gene: -
CDR3aa: CASSSFNFRASSYNEQFF
CDR3nt: TGTGCCAGCAGTTCCTTTAATTTCAGGGCCAGCTCCTACAATGAGCAGTTCTTC

j_gene: TRBJ2-5
abundance: many
v_gene: TRBV12-3/TRBV12-4
d_gene: -
CDR3aa: CASSIRGETQYF
CDR3nt: TGTGCCAGCAGTATCAGGGGAGAGACCCAGTACTTC

j_gene: TRBJ1-1
abundance: -
v_gene: TRBV10-3
d_gene: TRBD1
CDR3aa: CAITGQGNTEAFF
CDR3nt: TGTGCCATCACCGGACAGGGGAACACTGAAGCTTTCTTT

j_gene: TRBJ2-3
abundance: -
v_gene: TRBV6-6
d_gene: -
CDR3aa: CAARTASTDTQYF
CDR3nt: TGTGCCGCGCGGACGGCTAGCACAGATACGCAGTATTTT

j_gene: TRBJ1-3
abundance: few
v_gene: TRBV10-3
d_gene: -
CDR3aa: CAISEFSGEDTIYF
CDR3nt: TGTGCCATCAGTGAGTTCTCGGGTGAGGACACCATATATTTT

j_gene: TRBJ2-2
abundance: few
v_gene: TRBV24-1
d_gene: TRBD1
CDR3aa: CATSDPDRGGGELFF
CDR3nt: TGTGCCACCAGTGACCCAGACAGGGGCGGCGGGGAGCTGTTTTTT

j_gene: TRBJ2-7
abundance: -
v_gene: TRBV27
d_gene: -
CDR3aa: CASSLTHGSSYEQYF
CDR3nt: TGTGCCAGCAGCCTAACTCACGGGAGCTCCTACGAGCAGTACTTC

j_gene: TRBJ2-7
abundance: many
v_gene: TRBV18
d_gene: -
CDR3aa: CASSPGTDSYEQYF
CDR3nt: TGTGCCAGCTCACCCGGGACGGATTCCTACGAGCAGTACTTC

j_gene: TRBJ2-1
abundance: many
v_gene: TRBV12-3/TRBV12-4
d_gene: -
CDR3aa: CASSLWSGEQFF
CDR3nt: TGTGCCAGCAGTTTATGGAGCGGGGAGCAGTTCTTC

j_gene: TRBJ2-7
abundance: many
v_gene: TRBV9
d_gene: -
CDR3aa: CASSVERGPEEQYF
CDR3nt: TGTGCCAGCAGCGTAGAGAGGGGACCTGAGGAGCAGTACTTC

j_gene: TRBJ2-7
abundance: -
v_gene: TRBV6-5
d_gene: -
CDR3aa: CASSYSGTGEQYF
CDR3nt: TGTGCCAGCAGTTACTCGGGGACCGGCGAGCAGTACTTC

j_gene: TRBJ2-5
abundance: -
v_gene: TRBV10-3
d_gene: TRBD2
CDR3aa: CATSSGGALETQYF
CDR3nt: TGTGCCACCAGTAGCGGGGGGGCCTTAGAGACCCAGTACTTC

j_gene: TRBJ2-5
abundance: -
v_gene: TRBV12-3/TRBV12-4
d_gene: TRBD2
CDR3aa: CASSLGGTSGGPPRAQYF
CDR3nt: TGTGCCAGCAGTTTAGGAGGGACTAGCGGGGGCCCCCCTAGGGCCCAGTACTTC

j_gene: TRBJ2-1
abundance: few
v_gene: TRBV10-3
d_gene: -
CDR3aa: CATAGNLGQFF
CDR3nt: TGTGCCACCGCAGGGAATTTAGGGCAGTTCTTC

j_gene: TRBJ1-1
abundance: -
v_gene: TRBV6-5
d_gene: -
CDR3aa: CASSYHRVLTNTEAFF
CDR3nt: TGTGCCAGCAGTTACCACAGGGTTCTAACGAACACTGAAGCTTTCTTT

j_gene: TRBJ2-1
abundance: -
v_gene: TRBV7-9
d_gene: -
CDR3aa: CASSFSGADEQFF
CDR3nt: TGTGCCAGCAGCTTTAGTGGGGCGGATGAGCAGTTCTTC

j_gene: TRBJ1-2
abundance: -
v_gene: TRBV20-1
d_gene: -
CDR3aa: CSARDSVTPNYGYTF
CDR3nt: TGCAGTGCTAGAGATTCGGTAACTCCTAACTATGGCTACACCTTC

j_gene: TRBJ1-2
abundance: -
v_gene: TRBV4-1
d_gene: TRBD1
CDR3aa: CASSEMTGDYYGYTF
CDR3nt: TGCGCCAGCAGCGAAATGACAGGGGATTACTATGGCTACACCTTC

j_gene: TRBJ1-5
abundance: -
v_gene: TRBV4-3
d_gene: -
CDR3aa: CASSQTWDQPQHF
CDR3nt: TGCGCCAGCAGCCAGACATGGGATCAGCCCCAGCATTTT

j_gene: TRBJ1-4
abundance: -
v_gene: TRBV28
d_gene: -
CDR3aa: CASSIRGPSTNEKLFF
CDR3nt: TGTGCCAGCAGTATAAGGGGTCCTTCAACTAATGAAAAACTGTTTTTT

j_gene: TRBJ2-6
abundance: -
v_gene: TRBV4-3
d_gene: -
CDR3aa: CASSQDLWGDSSGANVLTF
CDR3nt: TGCGCCAGCAGCCAAGATCTATGGGGAGATAGCTCTGGGGCCAACGTCCTGACTTTC

j_gene: TRBJ1-6
abundance: few
v_gene: TRBV28
d_gene: TRBD1
CDR3aa: CASSDRVNSPLHF
CDR3nt: TGTGCCAGCAGTGACAGGGTGAATTCACCCCTCCACTTT

j_gene: TRBJ1-2
abundance: many
v_gene: TRBV7-6
d_gene: -
CDR3aa: CASSLVAGAGYGYTF
CDR3nt: TGTGCCAGCAGCTTAGTGGCAGGGGCGGGCTATGGCTACACCTTC

j_gene: TRBJ1-2
abundance: few
v_gene: TRBV5-1
d_gene: -
CDR3aa: CASTPAGDYGYTF
CDR3nt: TGCGCCAGCACCCCTGCTGGCGACTATGGCTACACCTTC

j_gene: TRBJ2-5
abundance: many
v_gene: TRBV29-1
d_gene: TRBD2
CDR3aa: CSVGEGETQYF
CDR3nt: TGCAGCGTTGGGGAGGGGGAGACCCAGTACTTC

j_gene: TRBJ1-3
abundance: -
v_gene: TRBV7-9
d_gene: -
CDR3aa: CASSPHGAGNTIYF
CDR3nt: TGTGCCAGCAGCCCCCATGGGGCTGGAAACACCATATATTTT

j_gene: TRBJ1-2
abundance: few
v_gene: TRBV12-3/TRBV12-4
d_gene: -
CDR3aa: CASRPQGFGYTF
CDR3nt: TGTGCCAGCAGGCCACAGGGCTTTGGCTACACCTTC

j_gene: TRBJ2-2
abundance: -
v_gene: TRBV12-3/TRBV12-4
d_gene: TRBD1
CDR3aa: CASSSGDRRNTGELFF
CDR3nt: TGTGCCAGCAGTTCGGGGGACAGGAGGAACACCGGGGAGCTGTTTTTT

j_gene: TRBJ1-2
abundance: -
v_gene: TRBV5-1
d_gene: TRBD1
CDR3aa: CASSPVAGQGKGYTF
CDR3nt: TGCGCCAGCAGCCCCGTGGCGGGACAGGGTAAAGGCTACACCTTC

j_gene: TRBJ2-5
abundance: few
v_gene: TRBV20-1
d_gene: -
CDR3aa: CSASFRAGQETQYF
CDR3nt: TGCAGTGCTAGTTTTCGGGCGGGCCAAGAGACCCAGTACTTC

j_gene: TRBJ2-5
abundance: -
v_gene: TRBV6-5
d_gene: TRBD2
CDR3aa: CASSYAQRGGRETQYF
CDR3nt: TGTGCCAGCAGTTACGCTCAGCGGGGGGGCCGGGAGACCCAGTACTTC

j_gene: TRBJ2-3
abundance: -
v_gene: TRBV7-2
d_gene: -
CDR3aa: CASSFGIRAEGDTQYF
CDR3nt: TGTGCCAGCAGCTTTGGGATCCGGGCCGAGGGAGATACGCAGTATTTT

j_gene: TRBJ2-3
abundance: many
v_gene: TRBV7-9
d_gene: -
CDR3aa: CASSLVLGNTDTQYF
CDR3nt: TGTGCCAGCAGCTTAGTTCTAGGGAACACAGATACGCAGTATTTT

j_gene: TRBJ2-1
abundance: -
v_gene: TRBV4-1
d_gene: -
CDR3aa: CASSQEGLRNEQFF
CDR3nt: TGCGCCAGCAGCCAAGAGGGTCTGCGCAATGAGCAGTTCTTC

j_gene: TRBJ1-1
abundance: -
v_gene: TRBV7-2
d_gene: -
CDR3aa: CASSPRVTMNTEAFF
CDR3nt: TGTGCCAGCAGCCCTCGGGTGACGATGAACACTGAAGCTTTCTTT